This TCR beta chain was retrieved from a study of blood T cell repertoires in COVID-19. Study-level information: Acute and convalescent COVID-19 specimens originated in the United States, Italy and Spain. PBMCs, B-cell-depleted T cells, or T cells were the source of the cDNA or gDNA that made up the material.

The authors' processing: Scientists estimated how many nucleated cells there were by amplifying reference gene primers. Measured with immunoSEQ multiplex PCR; TCRdb has only the in-frame clones, and not every one. That table supplies the V and J calls and clone size; D and trimming were determined from the DNA. The sample includes about 130,000 clones, around 76% of them seen just once. This CDR3 spans 15 amino acids. The V gene end was trimmed by 2 bases and the J gene end by 6 bases; junction bases not matched to a gene: 7. Germline CDR1 GTSNPN, CDR2 SVGIG (reference sequence). Material: peripheral blood. The chain carries TRBV30 and TRBJ2-3; 11 positions match TRBD2. The receptor comes from a human donor in a cohort sampled during active COVID-19. Here the CDR3 DNA reads TGTGCCTGGAGTCCGTTAGCGGGGGGGGCCGATACGCAGTATTTT. This translates into CAWSPLAGGADTQYF.